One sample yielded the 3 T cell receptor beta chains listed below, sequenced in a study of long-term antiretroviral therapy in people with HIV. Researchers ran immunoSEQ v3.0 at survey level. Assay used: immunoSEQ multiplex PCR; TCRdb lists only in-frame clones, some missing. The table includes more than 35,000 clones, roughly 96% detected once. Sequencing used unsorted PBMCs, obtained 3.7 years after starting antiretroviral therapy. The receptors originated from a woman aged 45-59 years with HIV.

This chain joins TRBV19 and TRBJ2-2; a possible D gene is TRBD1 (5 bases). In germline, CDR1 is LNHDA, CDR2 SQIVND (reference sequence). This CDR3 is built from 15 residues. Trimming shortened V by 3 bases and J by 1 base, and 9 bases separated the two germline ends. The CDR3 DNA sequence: TGTGCCAGTAGTATGCAAACAGGGAACACCGGGGAGCTGTTTTTT. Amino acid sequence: CASSMQTGNTGELFF.

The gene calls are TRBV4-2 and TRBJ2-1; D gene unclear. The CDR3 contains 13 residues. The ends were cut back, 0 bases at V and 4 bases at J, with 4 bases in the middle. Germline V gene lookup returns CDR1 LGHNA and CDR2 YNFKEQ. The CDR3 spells CASSQEAYNEQFF. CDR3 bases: TGTGCCAGCAGCCAAGAGGCTTACAATGAGCAGTTCTTC.

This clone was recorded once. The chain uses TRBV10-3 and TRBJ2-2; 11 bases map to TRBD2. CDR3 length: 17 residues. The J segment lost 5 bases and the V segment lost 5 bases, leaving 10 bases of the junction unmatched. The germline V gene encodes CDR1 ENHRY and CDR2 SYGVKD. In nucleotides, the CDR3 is TGTGCCATCAGTCCTAGCGGGGGGTCGGCGATAACCGGGGAGCTGTTTTTT. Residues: CAISPSGGSAITGELFF.